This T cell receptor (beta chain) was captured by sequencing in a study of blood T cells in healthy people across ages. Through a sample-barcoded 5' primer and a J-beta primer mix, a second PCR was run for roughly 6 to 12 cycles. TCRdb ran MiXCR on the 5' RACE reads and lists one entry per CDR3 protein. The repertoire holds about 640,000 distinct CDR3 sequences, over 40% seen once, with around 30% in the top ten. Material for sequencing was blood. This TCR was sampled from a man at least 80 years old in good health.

The CDR3 DNA reads as TGCGCCAGCAGCTCGACAGGGATTGGAGGAAACACCATATATTTT. It codes for CASSSTGIGGNTIYF. This chain links TRBV5-1 with TRBJ1-3, with 7 bases aligning to TRBD1. The CDR3 covers 15 residues. V shed 3 bases, J shed 4 bases, and the junction held 7 bases outside the gene matches. Germline CDR1 and CDR2: SGHRS and YFSETQ. Full variable domain (missing parts from reference TRBV5-1 and TRBJ1-3): KAGVTQTPRYLIKTRGQQVTLSCSPISGHRSVSWYQQTPGQGLQFLFEYFSETQRNKGNFPGRFSGRQFSNSRSEMNVSTLELGDSALYLCASSSTGIGGNTIYFGEGSWLTVV.